The source of this T cell receptor (beta chain) is a study of T cell repertoires in cytomegalovirus infection. V lost 5 bases and J lost 1, with 14 bases in between. In germline, CDR1 is MNHEY, CDR2 SVGEGT. The CDR3 extends over 15 amino acids. For this clonotype: Its specificity is unknown.

In TCRdb, the reads were re-called with MiXCR into one record per CDR3 protein. Among about 770,000 distinct CDR3 sequences listed, 25% to 35% were seen once. The source of this sequence is a human donor in good health (CMV status not recorded). Some clones in this sample may be carry-over from other donors' samples. The chain carries TRBV6-2 or TRBV6-3 and TRBJ1-1; D gene unclear. The input for sequencing was cultured CD8+ T cells from PBMCs, taken from culture after CMV antigen stimulation. The CDR3 reads CASSNLGSGNTEAFF. CDR3 nucleotide sequence: TGTGCCAGCAGTAACCTAGGGTCGGGGAACACTGAAGCTTTCTTT.